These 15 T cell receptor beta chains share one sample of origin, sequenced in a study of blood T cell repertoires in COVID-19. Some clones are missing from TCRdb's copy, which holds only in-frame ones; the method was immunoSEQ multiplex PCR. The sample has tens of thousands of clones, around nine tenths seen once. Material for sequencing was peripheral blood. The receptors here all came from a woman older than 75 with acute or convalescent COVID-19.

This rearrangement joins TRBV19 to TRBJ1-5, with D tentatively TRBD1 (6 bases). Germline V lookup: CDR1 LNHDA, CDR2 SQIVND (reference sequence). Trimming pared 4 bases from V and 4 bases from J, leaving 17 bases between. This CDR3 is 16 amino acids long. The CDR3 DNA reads TGTGCCAGTAGTAACCCCCCAGGGGTCAATAATCAGCCCCAGCATTTT. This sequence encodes CASSNPPGVNNQPQHF.

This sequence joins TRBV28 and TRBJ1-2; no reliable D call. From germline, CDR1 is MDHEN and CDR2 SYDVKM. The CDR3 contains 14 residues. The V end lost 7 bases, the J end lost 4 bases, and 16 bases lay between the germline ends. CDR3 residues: CASNPVWAPYGYTF. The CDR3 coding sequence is TGTGCCAGCAATCCGGTCTGGGCACCCTATGGCTACACCTTC.

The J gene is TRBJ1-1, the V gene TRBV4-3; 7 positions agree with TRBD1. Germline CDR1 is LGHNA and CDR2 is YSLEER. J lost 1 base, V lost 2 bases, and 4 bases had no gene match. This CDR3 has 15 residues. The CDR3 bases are TGCGCCAGCAGCCAACGACAGGGATGGAACACTGAAGCTTTCTTT. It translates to CASSQRQGWNTEAFF.

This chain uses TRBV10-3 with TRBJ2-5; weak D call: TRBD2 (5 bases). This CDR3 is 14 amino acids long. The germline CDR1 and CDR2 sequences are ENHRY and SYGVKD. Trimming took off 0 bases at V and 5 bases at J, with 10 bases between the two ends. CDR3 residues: CAISESGTGETQYF. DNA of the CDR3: TGTGCCATCAGTGAGTCGGGCACGGGGGAGACCCAGTACTTC.

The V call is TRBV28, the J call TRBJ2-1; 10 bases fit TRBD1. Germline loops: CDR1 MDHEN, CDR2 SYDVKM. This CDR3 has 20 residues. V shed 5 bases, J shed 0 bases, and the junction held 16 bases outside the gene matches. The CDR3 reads CASSLPGQGVFLGSYNEQFF. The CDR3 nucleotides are TGTGCCAGCAGTCTCCCAGGACAGGGGGTGTTTTTGGGCTCCTACAATGAGCAGTTCTTC.

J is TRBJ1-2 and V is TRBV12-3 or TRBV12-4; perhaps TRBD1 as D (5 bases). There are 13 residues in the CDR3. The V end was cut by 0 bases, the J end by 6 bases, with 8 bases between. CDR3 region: CASSLAGLDGYTF. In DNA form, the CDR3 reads TGTGCCAGCAGTTTAGCGGGACTCGATGGCTACACCTTC.

CDR3 nucleotide sequence: TGTGCCAGCAGTTGGGCCCAGTCAACCTACGAGCAGTACTTC. As protein: CASSWAQSTYEQYF. This chain joins TRBV28 and TRBJ2-7; D ambiguous. The CDR3 runs to 14 residues. V gave up 4 bases and J gave up 2 bases, with 12 bases separating them. CDR1 and CDR2 (germline): MDHEN, SYDVKM.

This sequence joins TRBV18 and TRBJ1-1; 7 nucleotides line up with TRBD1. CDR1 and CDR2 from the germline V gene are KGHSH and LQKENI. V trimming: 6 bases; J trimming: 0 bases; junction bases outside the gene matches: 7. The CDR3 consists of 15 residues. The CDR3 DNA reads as TGTGCCAGCTCCCCCCGACAGGGTATGAACACTGAAGCTTTCTTT. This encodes CASSPRQGMNTEAFF.

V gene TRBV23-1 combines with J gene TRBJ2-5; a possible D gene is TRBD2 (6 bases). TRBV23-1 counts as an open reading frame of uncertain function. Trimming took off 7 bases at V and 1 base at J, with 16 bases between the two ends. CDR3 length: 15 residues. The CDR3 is CASIRRAGLQETQYF. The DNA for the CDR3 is TGCGCCAGCATACGACGAGCGGGCCTCCAAGAGACCCAGTACTTC.

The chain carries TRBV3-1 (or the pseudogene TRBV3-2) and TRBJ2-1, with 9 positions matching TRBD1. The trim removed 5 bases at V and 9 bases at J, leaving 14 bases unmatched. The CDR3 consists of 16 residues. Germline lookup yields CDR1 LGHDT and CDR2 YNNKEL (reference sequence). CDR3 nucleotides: TGTGCCAGCAGCGACATGCCCGGGACAGGGTATCTTGAGCAGTTCTTC. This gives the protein CASSDMPGTGYLEQFF.

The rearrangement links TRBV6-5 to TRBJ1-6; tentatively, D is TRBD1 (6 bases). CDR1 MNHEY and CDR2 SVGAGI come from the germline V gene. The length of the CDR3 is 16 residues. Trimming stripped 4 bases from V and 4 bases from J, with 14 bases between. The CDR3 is CASSSLGQSYNSPLHF. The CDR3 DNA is TGTGCCAGCAGTTCCCTAGGACAGTCTTATAATTCACCCCTCCACTTT.

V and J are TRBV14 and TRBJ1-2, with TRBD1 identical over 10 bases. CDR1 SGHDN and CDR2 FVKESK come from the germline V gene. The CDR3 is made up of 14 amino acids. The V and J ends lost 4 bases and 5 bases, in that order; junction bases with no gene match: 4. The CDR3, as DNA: TGTGCCAGCAGCCTCGGGACAGGGGCTTATGGCTACACCTTC. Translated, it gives CASSLGTGAYGYTF.

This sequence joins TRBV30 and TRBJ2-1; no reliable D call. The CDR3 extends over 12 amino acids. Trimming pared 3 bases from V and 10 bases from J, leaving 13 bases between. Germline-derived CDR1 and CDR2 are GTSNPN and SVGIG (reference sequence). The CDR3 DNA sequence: TGTGCCTGGAGCTGGGCCTCCTCAGAGCAGTTCTTC. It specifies CAWSWASSEQFF.

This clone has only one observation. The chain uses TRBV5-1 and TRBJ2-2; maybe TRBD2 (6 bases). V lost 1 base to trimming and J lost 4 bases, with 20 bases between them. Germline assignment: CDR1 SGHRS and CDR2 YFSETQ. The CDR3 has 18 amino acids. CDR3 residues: CASSLIPSVGVLTGELFF. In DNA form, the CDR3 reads TGCGCCAGCAGCTTGATTCCTAGCGTTGGGGTGCTCACCGGGGAGCTGTTTTTT.

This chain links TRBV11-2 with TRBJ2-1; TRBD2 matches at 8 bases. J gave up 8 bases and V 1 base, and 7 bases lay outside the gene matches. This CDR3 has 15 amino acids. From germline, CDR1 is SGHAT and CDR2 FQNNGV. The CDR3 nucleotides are TGTGCCAGCAGCTTAGGGGCGGGAGGAGTCTATGAGCAGTTCTTC. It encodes CASSLGAGGVYEQFF.